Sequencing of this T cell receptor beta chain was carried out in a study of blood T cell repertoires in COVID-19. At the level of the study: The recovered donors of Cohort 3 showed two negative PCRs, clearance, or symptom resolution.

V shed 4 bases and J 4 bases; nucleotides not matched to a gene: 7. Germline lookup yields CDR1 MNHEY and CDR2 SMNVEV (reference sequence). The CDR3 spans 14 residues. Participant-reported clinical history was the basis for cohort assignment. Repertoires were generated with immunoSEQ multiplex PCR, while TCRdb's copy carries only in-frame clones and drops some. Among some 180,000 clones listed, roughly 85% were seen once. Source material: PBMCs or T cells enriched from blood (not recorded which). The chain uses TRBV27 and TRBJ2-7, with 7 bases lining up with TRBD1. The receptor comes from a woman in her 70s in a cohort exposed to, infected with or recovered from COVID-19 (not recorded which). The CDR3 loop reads CASSSHQGEYEQYF. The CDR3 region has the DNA TGTGCCAGCAGTTCTCATCAGGGGGAATACGAGCAGTACTTC.